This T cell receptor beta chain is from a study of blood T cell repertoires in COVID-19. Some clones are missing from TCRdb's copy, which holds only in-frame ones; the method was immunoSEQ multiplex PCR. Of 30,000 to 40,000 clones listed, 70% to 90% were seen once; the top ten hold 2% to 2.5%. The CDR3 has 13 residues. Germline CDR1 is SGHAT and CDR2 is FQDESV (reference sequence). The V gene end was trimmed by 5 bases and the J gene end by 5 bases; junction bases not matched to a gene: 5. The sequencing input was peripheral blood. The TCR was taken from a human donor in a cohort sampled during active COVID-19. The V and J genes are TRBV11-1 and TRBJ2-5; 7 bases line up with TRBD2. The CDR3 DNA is TGTGCCAGCAGCGGATGGGAGGGCGAGACCCAGTACTTC. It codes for CASSGWEGETQYF.